This T cell receptor (beta chain) was recovered during a study of OX40 agonist ivuxolimab in advanced cancers. V was pared by 4 bases and J by 5 bases, with 13 bases between. The CDR3 covers 13 residues. Germline V lookup: CDR1 SGHNT, CDR2 YYREEE (reference sequence). Here immunoSEQ multiplex PCR was the method, and the copy in TCRdb shows in-frame clones only, minus some. The profile shows roughly 24,000 clones, 75% to 80% of them singletons. This rearrangement joins TRBV5-4 to TRBJ2-7; D ambiguous. The input for sequencing was CD4+ or CD8+ T cells sorted from blood, taken in a trial of the OX40 agonist ivuxolimab. The sequence was collected from an adult with an advanced solid tumor such as melanoma, head and neck, liver or kidney cancer. The CDR3 bases are TGTGCCAGCAGCCAAGCTACGGTGGACGAGCAGTACTTC. Encoded protein: CASSQATVDEQYF.